A single sample gave rise to the 11 T cell receptor beta chains below, sequenced in a study of T cells in Graves' hyperthyroidism and ophthalmopathy. The investigators amplified TCR beta CDR3 regions from RNA transcripts. Researchers ran a first-round RT-PCR on the TCR CDR3 using the HTBI primer set. TCRdb fed the multiplex PCR reads into MiXCR, producing one record per CDR3 protein. The sample includes 150,000 or so distinct CDR3 sequences, more than 20% seen only once; the top ten take 60% to 80%. Sequenced: blood. The source is a woman between 50 and 59 years old with Graves' hyperthyroidism that later progressed to Graves' ophthalmopathy.

V usage is TRBV18 and J usage is TRBJ1-1, with D unresolved. The CDR3 extends over 15 amino acids. Germline CDR1 is KGHSH and CDR2 is LQKENI. Trimming stripped 1 base from V and 0 bases from J, with 9 bases between. The CDR3 bases are TGTGCCAGCTCACCACAAAAGGGAATGAACACTGAAGCTTTCTTT. The encoded protein is CASSPQKGMNTEAFF.

This clonotype was recorded many times. The chain uses TRBV7-2 and TRBJ1-4; 7 bases align to TRBD1. This CDR3 region has 13 residues. Unmatched junction bases numbered 4, after V lost 5 bases and J lost 7 bases. The germline V gene encodes CDR1 SGHTA and CDR2 FQGNSA. CDR3 sequence: CASSPRTGEKLFF. CDR3 nucleotide sequence: TGTGCCAGCAGCCCTCGGACAGGTGAAAAACTGTTTTTT.

About this clonotype itself: With a much larger clone just one base away, this may be a read error. The chain combines TRBV7-2 with TRBJ1-1; D unclear. The V gene's germline CDR1 is SGHTA and CDR2 FQGNSA. The CDR3 is 14 amino acids. The CDR3 DNA reads as TGTGCCATCAGCTTTGCGGATATCAACACTGAAGCTTTCTTT. It specifies CAISFADINTEAFF. The variable domain in full, with the rest retrieved from reference TRBV7-2 and TRBJ1-1, is GAGVSQSPSNKVTEKGKDVELRCDPISGHTALYWYRQSLGQGLEFLIYFQGNSAPDKSGLPSDRFSAERTGGSVSTLTIQRTQQEDSAVYLCAISFADINTEAFFGQGTRLTVV.

This clonotype has at least ten counts. The gene calls are TRBV3-1 and TRBJ2-6, with 10 nucleotides matching TRBD1. CDR1 is LGHDT, CDR2 YNNKEL, per germline (reference sequence). V gave up 6 bases and J gave up 2 bases; unmatched junction bases: 7. The CDR3 runs 17 residues. CDR3 nucleotides: TGTGCCAGCAGTCGATTGGACAGGGGGGCTGGGGCCAACGTCCTGACTTTC. Translating it yields CASSRLDRGAGANVLTF.

V gene TRBV20-1 combines with J gene TRBJ2-1, with D tentatively TRBD1 (6 bases). The CDR3 is 14 residues long. Trimming took off 0 bases at V and 6 bases at J, with 12 bases between the two ends. Germline assignment: CDR1 DFQATT and CDR2 SNEGSKA (reference sequence). The CDR3 sequence is CSARDRQGFNEQFF. The CDR3 DNA follows: TGCAGTGCTAGAGATCGTCAGGGGTTCAATGAGCAGTTCTTC.

Many counts were recorded for this clonotype. The chain has TRBV20-1 and TRBJ2-7; 10 bases map to TRBD2. The CDR3 length is 14 residues. V shed 5 bases, J shed 6 bases, and the junction held 10 bases outside the gene matches. Germline CDR1 DFQATT, CDR2 SNEGSKA (reference sequence). The CDR3 nucleotides are TGCAGTGCTCCCGCGACTAGCGGGTACAGCGAGCAGTACTTC. The encoded protein is CSAPATSGYSEQYF.

The gene calls are TRBV4-2 and TRBJ2-7; TRBD2 matches 7 bases. Germline CDR1 reads LGHNA; CDR2 reads YNFKEQ. This CDR3 is built from 15 residues. V dropped 0 bases and J dropped 0; count of bases not matched to a gene: 2. CDR3 nucleotides: TGTGCCAGCAGCCAAGAATCTAGCGGCTCCTACGAGCAGTACTTC. Its translation: CASSQESSGSYEQYF.

The sample holds many counts of this clonotype. The chain links TRBV6-5 to TRBJ2-7; 9 bases map to TRBD1. CDR3 length: 13 residues. CDR1 and CDR2 (germline): MNHEY, SVGAGI. V dropped 4 bases and J dropped 3; count of bases not matched to a gene: 1. CDR3 nucleotide sequence: TGTGCCAGCAGTTGGGGACAGGGCTACGAGCAGTACTTC. Its protein is CASSWGQGYEQYF.

This clonotype was observed at least ten times. This sequence joins TRBV4-1 and TRBJ2-7; TRBD2 matches 13 bases. The CDR3 has 17 residues. After removal of 1 base from V and 6 bases from J, the junction contained 9 bases not matched to a gene. Germline CDR1 and CDR2: MGHRA and YSYEKL. As DNA, the CDR3 is TGCGCCAGCAGCCAAGTTTGGGGACTAGCGGGATCGGTCGAGCAGTACTTC. It encodes CASSQVWGLAGSVEQYF.

This clonotype was observed many times. The junction departs from germline at one end; a sequencing error may be responsible. The rearrangement links TRBV5-5 to TRBJ2-3; D gene unclear. CDR1 is SGHKS, CDR2 YYEKEE, per germline (reference sequence). The CDR3 has 13 residues. DNA of the CDR3: TGTGCCAGCAGCTTGGAGAGCAAAGATACGCAGTATTTT. Protein sequence: CASSLESKDTQYF. Together with reference TRBV5-5 and TRBJ2-3, the CDR3 gives the full variable domain: DAGVTQSPTHLIKTRGQQVTLRCSPISGHKSVSWYQQVLGQGPQFIFQYYEKEERGRGNFPDRFSARQFPNYSSELNVNALLLGDSALYLCASSLESKDTQYFGPGTRLTVL.

The genes are TRBV29-1 and TRBJ2-2, with TRBD1 as a possible D gene (7 bases). Trimming stripped 0 bases from V and 7 bases from J, with 15 bases between. Looked up from germline, CDR1 is SQVTM and CDR2 is ANQGSEA. CDR3 length: 15 amino acids. This CDR3 is CSVEDLAGGIGELFF. In DNA form, the CDR3 reads TGCAGCGTTGAAGATCTGGCAGGGGGGATCGGGGAGCTGTTTTTT.